This TCR beta chain originates from a study of CD8+CD57+ T cells in acquired aplastic anemia. Both TCR beta VDJ combination and CDR3 sequence profiling were carried out. Genomic DNA was the template for this profiling. A single record per CDR3 protein comes from TCRdb applying MiXCR to the reads. The sample includes more than 150,000 distinct CDR3 sequences, more than 45% of them seen just once. Trimming removed 1 base from V and 5 bases from J; junction bases left unmatched: 12. Germline loops: CDR1 LGHNA, CDR2 YNFKEQ. This CDR3 has 17 amino acids. Before being chosen for sequencing, patients had shown CD8+CD57+ cell expansion by flow cytometry.

Material: sorted CD4+, CD8+, or CD8+CD57+ T cells (not recorded which) from PBMCs. The chain joins TRBV4-2 to TRBJ2-3; 7 bases agree with TRBD2. The receptor was isolated from a human donor with aplastic anemia. CDR3 in amino acids: CASSQGSRGRAGDTQYF. The CDR3 bases are TGTGCCAGCAGCCAAGGTTCAAGAGGGAGGGCCGGAGATACGCAGTATTTT.